This T cell receptor (beta chain) derives from a study of T cells expressing NK-cell markers (dated by TCRdb to 2018 to 2021). Turning to the overall study: TCR beta-chain repertoires were profiled in sorted CD3+CD56+NKG2C+, CD3+CD56+NKG2C- and CD3+CD56-NKG2C+ T-cell subsets from fewer than 10 donors. The study sequenced eight donors, all healthy volunteers chosen at random: three men and five women. Illumina HiSeq 2000/2500, MiSeq or NextSeq was used to sequence libraries as 2 x 150 bp reads. Among the eight sequenced donors, only one was HCMV-seronegative, while the other seven were HCMV-seropositive.

The CDR3 runs 13 residues from the cysteine to the phenylalanine. The record lacks a DNA sequence. CDR1 and CDR2, looked up from the germline V gene, are MNHEY and SVGAGI. HCMV serostatus was determined by detecting HCMV-specific IgG in serum with a commercial ELISA kit. Peripheral blood mononuclear cells were isolated from blood by Ficoll density gradient centrifugation. Sequencer: Illumina HiSeq 2000. TCR beta cDNA libraries were prepared using 5'RACE template switching, which introduced a universal primer site and unique molecular identifiers. cDNA synthesis was primed from the TCR beta constant segment and was followed by two successive PCR amplification steps. The authors processed their data as follows. Reads were demultiplexed and grouped by UMI with MIGEC, and clonotypes were assembled and quantified with MiTCR. To remove erroneous sequences, TCR cDNA sequences were retained only when supported by two or more reads. The tcR package was used for downstream repertoire analysis, with clonotypes matched between fractions based on CDR3 nucleotide sequence plus V segment. VDJmatch was used to annotate antigen specificity against VDJdb, with one amino acid substitution in CDR3 permitted. The reads, reprocessed by TCRdb, yield one row per CDR3 protein sequence and no DNA. The V and J calls shown here were made by TCRdb, not taken from the authors' results. This sample's table carries around 280,000 distinct CDR3 sequences. The ten largest account for around 0.37% of the sample.

As to this clonotype: No antigen is known for it.

The investigation overall reported the following: It remained unclear whether the expanded NKG2C-expressing T cell clones were specific for HCMV antigens. For 5 or 6 donors, the dominant CD3+CD56+NKG2C+ clonotypes were among the top 10 CD8+ clonotypes and accounted for about 1.0-8% of CD8+ T cells. Those dominant clonotypes were again the most abundant among CD3+CD56-NKG2C+ cells in four donors, at about 28.3-60.1%.

Sequenced input: blood T cells: a sorted CD56 or NKG2C T cell subset, CD4+ or CD8+ T cells, or bulk PBMC T cells (not recorded which). The receptor was derived from a man between 18 and 35 years old in good health. Donor details come from another sample of the same person, matched by shared clones. The chain is made from TRBV6-5 and TRBJ2-4; the TCRdb call, TRBD1, lacks DNA for checking. The CDR3 is CASSFRQQNIQYF.